This T cell receptor beta chain was recovered during a study of blood T cells in healthy people across ages. Study conclusions and caveats: Diversity of TCR beta per million T cells declined in a roughly linear way with age. It was not possible, with unsorted PBMCs, to conclusively compare naive and antigen-experienced cells.

At least ten counts were recorded for this clonotype. The target antigen is unknown. Compared with germline, one end of the junction differs, possibly owing to a read error. A second 7 to 11 cycle PCR used barcoded and J-beta primers. One entry per CDR3 protein results from TCRdb running MiXCR on the 5' RACE reads. The table includes about 650,000 distinct CDR3 sequences, about 34% detected once. The sequencing sample was made of blood. The sequence derives from an elderly woman in good health.

The CDR3 DNA sequence: TGTGCCAGCTTACTCTGGGCAGGTATGAACCCTGAAGCTTTCTTT. Translation gives CASLLWAGMNPEAFF. V and J are TRBV7-9 and TRBJ1-1; D remains ambiguous. The length of the CDR3 is 15 residues. Germline CDR1 is SEHNR and CDR2 is FQNEAQ (reference sequence).